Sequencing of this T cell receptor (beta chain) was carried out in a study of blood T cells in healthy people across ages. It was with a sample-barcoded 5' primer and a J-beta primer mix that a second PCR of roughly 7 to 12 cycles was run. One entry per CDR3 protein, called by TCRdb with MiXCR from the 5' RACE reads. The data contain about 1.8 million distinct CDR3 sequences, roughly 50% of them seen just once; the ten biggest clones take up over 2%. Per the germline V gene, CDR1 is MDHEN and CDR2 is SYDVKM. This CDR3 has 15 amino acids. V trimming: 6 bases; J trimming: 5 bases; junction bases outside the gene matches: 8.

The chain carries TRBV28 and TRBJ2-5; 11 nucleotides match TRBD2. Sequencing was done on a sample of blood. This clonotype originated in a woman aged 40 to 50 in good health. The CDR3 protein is CASSKLAGAGETQYF. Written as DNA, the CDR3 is TGTGCCAGCAGCAAACTAGCGGGGGCAGGGGAGACCCAGTACTTC.